A single sample is the source of the 30 T cell receptor beta chains below, sequenced in a study of shared clonotypes between healthy human individuals. Measured with immunoSEQ multiplex PCR; TCRdb has only the in-frame clones, and not every one. The sample includes about half a million clones, approximately 71% seen only once; the top ten take 12%. Input material: PBMCs. The receptor set was obtained from a woman in her forties in good health. Some clones in this sample may be carry-over from other donors' samples.

On this clone: This could be a read error, since a much larger clone is one nucleotide away. This sequence joins TRBV7-9 and TRBJ2-5, with no clear D. The J call is in doubt because the DNA end fits TRBJ2-7 better. In germline, CDR1 is SEHNR, CDR2 FQNEAQ (reference sequence). This CDR3 contains 15 residues. The CDR3 here is CASSPPLRFGYEQYF. The CDR3 DNA reads TGTGCCAGCAGCCCGCCCCTCAGGTTCGGCTACGAGCAGTACTTC.

This clone was seen just once. In nucleotides, the CDR3 is TGCACCAGCAGCCGAGTGGGCAGCGGGCTCGGTAGCAATCAGCCCCAGCATTTT. This translates into CTSSRVGSGLGSNQPQHF. The V call is TRBV1, the J call TRBJ1-5. TRBV1 is a pseudogene segment. The CDR3 loop spans 18 amino acids.

This clone was found a few times. The chain uses TRBV28 and TRBJ2-1; D remains ambiguous. This CDR3 spans 14 amino acids. Per germline, CDR1 MDHEN and CDR2 SYDVKM. Trimming cost V 2 bases and J 1 base, with 6 bases left between them. The CDR3 is CASSLPGSYNEQFF. The CDR3, as DNA: TGTGCCAGCAGTTTACCCGGTTCCTACAATGAGCAGTTCTTC.

Concerning this clone itself: A read error is possible here, since a much larger clone lies one base away. The V call is TRBV11-3, the J call TRBJ1-1; the D is unclear. The ends were cut back, 0 bases at V and 4 bases at J, with 15 bases in the middle. The CDR3 totals 16 residues. Per the germline V gene, CDR1 is SGHNT and CDR2 is YENEEA. The CDR3 nucleotides are TGTGCCAGCAGCTTAGATGGGCGGCAGGAGGCCACTGAAGCTTTCTTT. Its translation is CASSLDGRQEATEAFF.

V is TRBV30 and J is TRBJ2-7; 7 bases match TRBD2. The CDR3 spans 14 residues. Germline values: CDR1 GTSNPN, CDR2 SVGIG (reference sequence). After removal of 1 base from V and 2 bases from J, the junction contained 5 bases not matched to a gene. The CDR3 DNA reads TGTGCCTGGAGTGGGGGGGGAGGGCCCTACGAGCAGTACTTC. It codes for CAWSGGGGPYEQYF.

Worth noting for this clone: Given a much more abundant clone one base away, this may be a read error. The same CDR3 can be traced to other DNA sequences in this sample. CDR3 coding DNA: TGTGCCAGCAGTTTAGAAGGTATTCAGGGCACCGGGGAGCTGTTTTTT. Translation gives CASSLEGIQGTGELFF. This chain links TRBV27 with TRBJ2-2; the D gene is possibly TRBD1 (5 bases). The length of the CDR3 is 16 residues. Per germline, CDR1 MNHEY and CDR2 SMNVEV (reference sequence). With 2 bases removed from V and 4 bases from J, the gap between germline ends came to 14 bases.

The gene calls are TRBV27 and TRBJ2-2, with TRBD2 matching 8 bases. CDR1 is MNHEY, CDR2 SMNVEV, per germline (reference sequence). V lost 6 bases to trimming and J lost 5 bases; unmatched junction nucleotides: 8. The CDR3 is made up of 15 amino acids. Written as DNA, the CDR3 is TGTGCCAGCAGCTACTTAGGCGGGAGGACCGGGGAGCTGTTTTTT. This gives the protein CASSYLGGRTGELFF.

This chain connects TRBV7-3 to TRBJ2-1; a possible D gene is TRBD2 (5 bases). This CDR3 comprises 15 residues. CDR1 and CDR2 from the germline V gene are SGHTA and FQGTGA. The V and J ends lost 2 bases and 6 bases respectively, with 14 bases between them. The CDR3 nucleotides are TGTGCCAGCAGCTTACCCGGGAATCTCGGCAATGAGCAGTTCTTC. This sequence encodes CASSLPGNLGNEQFF.

The chain combines TRBV27 with TRBJ1-1; D not resolved. Germline CDR1 is MNHEY and CDR2 is SMNVEV (reference sequence). V lost 3 bases, J lost 3 bases, and 8 bases lay in between. This CDR3 contains 13 residues. The CDR3 DNA reads TGTGCCAGCAGTTTCCAGGACGACACTGAAGCTTTCTTT. Translating it yields CASSFQDDTEAFF.

This chain links TRBV6-5 with TRBJ2-7; 7 bases map to TRBD2. CDR1 and CDR2 from the germline V gene are MNHEY and SVGAGI. Trimming cost V 6 bases and J 3 bases; bases outside gene matches: 11. This CDR3 has 15 amino acids. The CDR3 DNA reads TGTGCCAGCAGAAAAAGTAGCGGGCCCCACTACGAGCAGTACTTC. It yields the protein CASRKSSGPHYEQYF.

This clone was counted a single time. The rearrangement links TRBV6-4 to TRBJ1-1; D perhaps matches TRBD1 (6 bases). Germline V gives CDR1 MRHNA, CDR2 SNTAGT. The ends were cut back, 5 bases at V and 2 bases at J, with 9 bases in the middle. The CDR3 loop spans 13 amino acids. As DNA, the CDR3 is TGTGCCAGCAGTTCGGACAGTAACACTGAAGCTTTCTTT. Amino acid sequence: CASSSDSNTEAFF.

J is TRBJ2-5 and V is TRBV2, with D possibly being TRBD2 (6 bases). CDR1 and CDR2 (germline): SNHLY, FYNNEI. This CDR3 contains 15 residues. V lost 5 bases and J 5 bases, leaving 18 bases between the germline ends. CDR3 amino acids: CASSYFIGGGETQYF. The DNA of the CDR3 is TGTGCCAGCAGTTATTTTATCGGAGGAGGGGAGACCCAGTACTTC.

In its sample, this clone was seen once. The V and J genes are TRBV18 and TRBJ2-5; D unresolved. The J call may be mistaken, given a closer DNA end match to TRBJ2-7. The CDR3 length is 14 residues. Germline V lookup: CDR1 KGHSH, CDR2 LQKENI. DNA for the CDR3: TGTGCCAGCTCACCACTTCGCAGTCACTACGAGCAGTACTTC. Residues: CASSPLRSHYEQYF.

The chain links TRBV5-1 to TRBJ2-1, with 8 nucleotides matching TRBD2. V lost 1 base and J lost 4; bases outside the gene matches: 7. The germline CDR1 and CDR2 sequences are SGHRS and YFSETQ. CDR3 length equals 16 residues. CDR3 nucleotide sequence: TGCGCCAGCAGCTTGCTTCCCGGGAGGGTATACAATGAGCAGTTCTTC. Translated: CASSLLPGRVYNEQFF.

The rearrangement uses TRBV10-1 and TRBJ2-2; 10 nucleotides line up with TRBD2. In germline, CDR1 is WNHNN, CDR2 SYGVQD (reference sequence). V was pared by 4 bases and J by 7 bases, with 9 bases of the junction left unmatched. There are 16 residues in the CDR3. The CDR3 region is CASSASGRALGGELFF. The CDR3 coding sequence is TGCGCCAGCAGTGCAAGCGGGAGGGCCTTAGGCGGGGAGCTGTTTTTT.

The J gene is TRBJ2-7, the V gene TRBV5-1; 7 bases map to TRBD2. V dropped 4 bases and J dropped 3; count of bases not matched to a gene: 10. Per the germline V gene, CDR1 is SGHRS and CDR2 is YFSETQ. The CDR3 is made up of 15 amino acids. DNA for the CDR3: TGCGCCAGCAGCCAGACCGGACGGGGGGACTACGAGCAGTACTTC. It is translated as CASSQTGRGDYEQYF. Based on the CDR3 plus reference TRBV5-1 and TRBJ2-7, the full variable domain is KAGVTQTPRYLIKTRGQQVTLSCSPISGHRSVSWYQQTPGQGLQFLFEYFSETQRNKGNFPGRFSGRQFSNSRSEMNVSTLELGDSALYLCASSQTGRGDYEQYFGPGTRLTVT.

The rearrangement uses TRBV18 and TRBJ2-3; D might be TRBD1 (5 bases). Germline-derived CDR1 and CDR2 are KGHSH and LQKENI. The CDR3 consists of 17 residues. Trimming shortened V by 2 bases and J by 2 bases, and 17 bases separated the two germline ends. The CDR3 DNA reads as TGTGCCAGCTCACCAGGGTTACAGGTTAGCAACACAGATACGCAGTATTTT. Translated, it gives CASSPGLQVSNTDTQYF.

This clone was found once. CDR3: CAWSVEVGIYEQYF. CDR3 sequence (DNA): TGTGCCTGGAGTGTAGAGGTCGGGATCTACGAGCAGTACTTC. The rearrangement joins TRBV30 to TRBJ2-7, with a possible D match to TRBD2 (5 bases). Between the trimmed V and J ends, which lost 0 bases and 3 bases, there was a span of 12 bases. Germline loops: CDR1 GTSNPN, CDR2 SVGIG (reference sequence). CDR3 length: 14 residues.

This clone was counted between two and nine times. The rearrangement uses TRBV4-2 and TRBJ2-1; D gene uncertain. V was shortened by 0 bases and J by 0 bases, with 12 bases between the two germline ends. The germline V gene has CDR1 LGHNA and CDR2 YNFKEQ. The CDR3 spans 17 residues. CDR3: CASSQDRASLSYNEQFF. DNA of the CDR3: TGTGCCAGCAGCCAAGATCGGGCGTCCCTCTCCTACAATGAGCAGTTCTTC.

A remark on this clone: A far more abundant clone sits one base away, making this likely a read error. The CDR3 here is CAGSRFLGTGNEQFF. The CDR3 coding sequence is TGTGCCGGCAGTAGATTTCTTGGGACAGGGAATGAGCAGTTCTTC. The chain links TRBV25-1 to TRBJ2-1; TRBD1 matches at 9 bases. The CDR3 spans 15 residues. Germline V gene sequence: CDR1 MGHDK, CDR2 SYGVNS.

The genes are TRBV28 and TRBJ2-7; 7 bases line up with TRBD1. V shed 6 bases and J 2 bases; nucleotides not matched to a gene: 4. This CDR3 has 13 residues. Germline loops: CDR1 MDHEN, CDR2 SYDVKM. The CDR3 is CASSRQGTYEQYF. The CDR3 nucleotides are TGTGCCAGCAGCAGACAGGGAACCTACGAGCAGTACTTC.

The gene calls are TRBV15 and TRBJ2-5; tentatively, D is TRBD2 (6 bases). Trimming stripped 0 bases from V and 2 bases from J, with 10 bases between. CDR1 LNHNV and CDR2 YYDKDF come from the germline V gene (reference sequence). This CDR3 is 15 amino acids long. The CDR3 DNA follows: TGTGCCACCAGCAGAGATAGGGGACTGCAAGAGACCCAGTACTTC. Translation: CATSRDRGLQETQYF.

The V and J genes are TRBV18 and TRBJ2-7; D may match TRBD1 or TRBD2 (5 bases each). Germline V lookup: CDR1 KGHSH, CDR2 LQKENI. V lost 4 bases and J 3 bases, leaving 13 bases between the germline ends. This CDR3 has 14 amino acids. This CDR3 is CASSQRDGGYEQYF. CDR3 DNA: TGTGCCAGCTCACAAAGGGACGGCGGCTACGAGCAGTACTTC.

The V and J genes are TRBV9 and TRBJ2-5; 13 bases line up with TRBD2. The J call may be wrong; the DNA end is better matched by TRBJ2-7. The CDR3 length is 17 residues. The germline V gene has CDR1 SGDLS and CDR2 YYNGEE. CDR3 residues: CASRLAGGLGEKYEQYF. The CDR3 DNA is TGTGCCAGCAGACTAGCGGGAGGGTTGGGTGAGAAATACGAGCAGTACTTC.

The CDR3: CASSLLSPGLAGGFTGELFF. CDR3 DNA sequence: TGTGCCAGCAGTTTACTGTCACCGGGACTAGCGGGAGGATTTACCGGGGAGCTGTTTTTT. The V and J genes are TRBV27 and TRBJ2-2; 15 bases fit TRBD2. The CDR3 length is 20 residues. J lost 5 bases, V lost 2 bases, and 12 bases had no gene match. The germline CDR1 and CDR2 sequences are MNHEY and SMNVEV (reference sequence).

The V call is TRBV2, the J call TRBJ1-1; D call uncertain. The CDR3 runs to 13 residues. V was trimmed by 5 bases and J by 1 base, leaving 8 bases between them. Germline loops: CDR1 SNHLY, CDR2 FYNNEI. The CDR3 DNA reads as TGTGCCAGCAGTACAGCCCCGAACACTGAAGCTTTCTTT. Translating it yields CASSTAPNTEAFF.

The chain couples TRBV5-1 to TRBJ2-5, with 13 nucleotides matching TRBD2. V shed 0 bases and J 7 bases; nucleotides not matched to a gene: 9. Germline loops: CDR1 SGHRS, CDR2 YFSETQ. CDR3 length: 17 amino acids. Here the CDR3 DNA reads TGCGCCAGCAGCTTGGCCACTAGCGGGGGGGCGGAAATGACCCAGTACTTC. Residues: CASSLATSGGAEMTQYF.

The genes are TRBV28 and TRBJ2-7; TRBD1 is a possible D gene (6 bases). With 4 bases removed from V and 7 bases from J, the gap between germline ends came to 23 bases. This CDR3 contains 16 residues. Germline-derived CDR1 and CDR2 are MDHEN and SYDVKM. This CDR3 is CASSSPPGQGAKEQYF. DNA for the CDR3: TGTGCCAGCAGTTCCCCCCCGGGACAAGGGGCGAAAGAGCAGTACTTC.

The rearrangement uses TRBV10-3 and TRBJ1-1; D possibly corresponds to TRBD1 (5 bases). Between the trimmed V and J ends, which lost 6 bases and 8 bases, there was a span of 13 bases. This CDR3 contains 12 residues. CDR1 ENHRY and CDR2 SYGVKD come from the germline V gene. CDR3 bases: TGTGCCATCAGAGCAATAGAGGGGGAAGCTTTCTTT. Protein: CAIRAIEGEAFF.

Points on this clone: A junction end diverges from the germline sequence, so it may reflect a read error. The chain couples TRBV28 to TRBJ1-2; tentative D call: TRBD1 (6 bases). Germline CDR1 reads MDHEN; CDR2 reads SYDVKM. This CDR3 spans 10 amino acids. CDR3 protein: CASRDGTIFF. Here the CDR3 DNA reads TGTGCCAGCAGAGACGGGACAATTTTTTTC.